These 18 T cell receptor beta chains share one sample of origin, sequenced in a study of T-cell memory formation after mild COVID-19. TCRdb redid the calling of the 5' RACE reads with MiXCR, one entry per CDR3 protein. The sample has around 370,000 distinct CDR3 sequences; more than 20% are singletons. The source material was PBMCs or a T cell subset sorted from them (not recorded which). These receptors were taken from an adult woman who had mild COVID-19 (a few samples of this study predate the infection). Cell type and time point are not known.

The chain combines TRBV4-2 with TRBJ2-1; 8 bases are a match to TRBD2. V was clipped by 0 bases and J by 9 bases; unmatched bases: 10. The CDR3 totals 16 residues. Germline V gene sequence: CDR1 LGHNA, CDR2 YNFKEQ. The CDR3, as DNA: TGTGCCAGCAGCCAAGATACGGACGGGGGGGCCAGTGAGCAGTTCTTC. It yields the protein CASSQDTDGGASEQFF.

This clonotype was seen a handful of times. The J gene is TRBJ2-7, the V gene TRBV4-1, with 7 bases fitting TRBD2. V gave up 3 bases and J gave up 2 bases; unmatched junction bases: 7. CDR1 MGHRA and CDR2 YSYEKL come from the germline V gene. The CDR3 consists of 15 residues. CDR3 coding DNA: TGCGCCAGCAGCCAGGGCCCCAGCGGGGCCTACGAGCAGTACTTC. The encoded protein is CASSQGPSGAYEQYF.

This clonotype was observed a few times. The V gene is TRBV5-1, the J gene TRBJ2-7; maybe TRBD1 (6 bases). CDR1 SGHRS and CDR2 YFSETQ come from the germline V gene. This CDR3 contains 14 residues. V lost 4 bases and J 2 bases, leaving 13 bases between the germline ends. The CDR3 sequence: CASSRSAGAYEQYF. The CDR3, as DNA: TGCGCCAGCAGCCGGTCGGCAGGGGCCTACGAGCAGTACTTC.

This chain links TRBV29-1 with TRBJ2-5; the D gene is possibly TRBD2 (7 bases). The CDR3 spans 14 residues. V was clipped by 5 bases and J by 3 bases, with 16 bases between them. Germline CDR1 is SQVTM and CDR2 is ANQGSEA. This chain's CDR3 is CSVQGGGPKETQYF. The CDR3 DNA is TGCAGCGTTCAGGGAGGGGGGCCTAAAGAGACCCAGTACTTC.

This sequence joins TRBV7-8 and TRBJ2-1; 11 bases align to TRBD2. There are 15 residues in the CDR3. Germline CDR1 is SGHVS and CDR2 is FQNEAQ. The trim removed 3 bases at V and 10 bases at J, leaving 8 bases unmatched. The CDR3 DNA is TGTGCCAGCAGCTTGCAGACTAGCGGGGCCATCGAGCAGTTCTTC. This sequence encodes CASSLQTSGAIEQFF.

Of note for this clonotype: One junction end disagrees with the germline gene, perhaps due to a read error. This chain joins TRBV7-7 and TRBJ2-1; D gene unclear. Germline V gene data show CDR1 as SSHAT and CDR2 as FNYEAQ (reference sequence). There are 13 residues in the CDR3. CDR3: CASSSRGGLEQFF. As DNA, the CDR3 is TGTGCTAGCAGCAGTCGCGGTGGGCTTGAGCAGTTCTTC.

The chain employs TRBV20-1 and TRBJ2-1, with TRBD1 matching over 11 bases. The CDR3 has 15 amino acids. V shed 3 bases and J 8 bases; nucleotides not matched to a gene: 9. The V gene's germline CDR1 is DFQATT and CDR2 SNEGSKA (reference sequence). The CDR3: CSASEGQGGYYEQFF. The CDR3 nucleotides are TGCAGTGCTAGCGAGGGACAGGGGGGATACTATGAGCAGTTCTTC.

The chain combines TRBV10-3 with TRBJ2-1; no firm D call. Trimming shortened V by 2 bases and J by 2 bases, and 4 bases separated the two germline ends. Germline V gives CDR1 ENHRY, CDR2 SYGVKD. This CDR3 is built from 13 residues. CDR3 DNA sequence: TGTGCCATCAGTGAGAGCCCCTACAATGAGCAGTTCTTC. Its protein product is CAISESPYNEQFF.

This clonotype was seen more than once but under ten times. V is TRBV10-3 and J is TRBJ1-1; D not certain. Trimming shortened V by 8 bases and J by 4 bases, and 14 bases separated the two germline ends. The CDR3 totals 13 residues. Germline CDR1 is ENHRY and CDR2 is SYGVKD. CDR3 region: CAIRGEGSTEAFF. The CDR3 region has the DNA TGTGCCATCCGGGGAGAGGGTTCCACTGAAGCTTTCTTT.

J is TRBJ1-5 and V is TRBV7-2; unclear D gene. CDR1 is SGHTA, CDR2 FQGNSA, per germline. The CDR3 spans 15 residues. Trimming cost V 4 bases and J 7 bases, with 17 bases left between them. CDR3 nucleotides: TGTGCCAGCAGCTCAGGAGTTGCAGTAGGGCAGCCCCAGCATTTT. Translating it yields CASSSGVAVGQPQHF. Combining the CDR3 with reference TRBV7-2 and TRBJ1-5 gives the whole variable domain GAGVSQSPSNKVTEKGKDVELRCDPISGHTALYWYRQSLGQGLEFLIYFQGNSAPDKSGLPSDRFSAERTGGSVSTLTIQRTQQEDSAVYLCASSSGVAVGQPQHFGDGTRLSIL.

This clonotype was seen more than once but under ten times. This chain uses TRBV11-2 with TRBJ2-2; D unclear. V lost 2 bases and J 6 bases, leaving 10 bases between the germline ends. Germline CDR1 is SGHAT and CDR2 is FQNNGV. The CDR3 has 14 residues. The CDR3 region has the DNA TGTGCCAGCAGCTTACCGCTGGCGGCCGGGGAGCTGTTTTTT. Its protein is CASSLPLAAGELFF.

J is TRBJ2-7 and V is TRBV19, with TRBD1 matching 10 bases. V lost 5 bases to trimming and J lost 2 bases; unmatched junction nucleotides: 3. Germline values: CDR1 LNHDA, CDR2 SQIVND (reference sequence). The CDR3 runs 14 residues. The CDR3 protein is CASSAGQGPYEQYF. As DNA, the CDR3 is TGTGCCAGTAGTGCGGGACAGGGGCCCTACGAGCAGTACTTC.

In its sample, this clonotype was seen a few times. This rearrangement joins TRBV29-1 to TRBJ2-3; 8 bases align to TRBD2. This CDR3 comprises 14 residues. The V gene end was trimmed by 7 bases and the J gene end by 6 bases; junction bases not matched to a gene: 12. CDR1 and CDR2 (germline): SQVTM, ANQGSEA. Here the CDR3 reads CSAVGGGIGDTQYF. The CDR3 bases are TGCAGCGCCGTGGGCGGGGGGATAGGTGATACGCAGTATTTT.

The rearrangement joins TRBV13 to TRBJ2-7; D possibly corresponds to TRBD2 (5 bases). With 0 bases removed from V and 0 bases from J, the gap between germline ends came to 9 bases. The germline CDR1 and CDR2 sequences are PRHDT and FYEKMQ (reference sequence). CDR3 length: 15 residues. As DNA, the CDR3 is TGTGCCAGCAGCTTAGGACTAGTGATCTCCTACGAGCAGTACTTC. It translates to CASSLGLVISYEQYF. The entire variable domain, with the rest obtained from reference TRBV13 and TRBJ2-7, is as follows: AAGVIQSPRHLIKEKRETATLKCYPIPRHDTVYWYQQGPGQDPQFLISFYEKMQSDKGSIPDRFSAQQFSDYHSELNMSSLELGDSALYFCASSLGLVISYEQYFGPGTRLTVT.

DNA of the CDR3: TGCGCCAGCAGCAGGGGTCCGGCGACGGGCTCCTACAATGAGCAGTTCTTC. Residues: CASSRGPATGSYNEQFF. V is TRBV5-1 and J is TRBJ2-1; TRBD1 might be the D (5 bases). This CDR3 comprises 17 residues. Germline assignment: CDR1 SGHRS and CDR2 YFSETQ. V lost 4 bases to trimming and J lost 0 bases, with 17 bases between them.

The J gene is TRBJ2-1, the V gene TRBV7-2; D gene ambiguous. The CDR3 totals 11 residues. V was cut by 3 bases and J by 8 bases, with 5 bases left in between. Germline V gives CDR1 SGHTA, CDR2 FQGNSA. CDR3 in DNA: TGTGCCAGCAGCTTTTCCGATGAGCAGTTCTTC. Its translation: CASSFSDEQFF.

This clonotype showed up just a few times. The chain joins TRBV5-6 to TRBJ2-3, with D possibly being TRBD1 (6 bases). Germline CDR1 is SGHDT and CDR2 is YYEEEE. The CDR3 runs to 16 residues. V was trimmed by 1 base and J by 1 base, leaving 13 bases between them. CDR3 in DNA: TGTGCCAGCAGCTTGAACAGTGAGGGGGGCACAGATACGCAGTATTTT. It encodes CASSLNSEGGTDTQYF.

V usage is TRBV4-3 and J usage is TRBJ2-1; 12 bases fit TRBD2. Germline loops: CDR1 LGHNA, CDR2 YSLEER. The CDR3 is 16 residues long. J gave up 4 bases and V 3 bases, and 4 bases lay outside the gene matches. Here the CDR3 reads CASSQRTSGIYNEQFF. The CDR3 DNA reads TGCGCCAGCAGCCAGAGGACTAGCGGGATATACAATGAGCAGTTCTTC.